This paragraph reports one TCR beta chain. The sample is drawn from a study of response to subunit inactivated influenza vaccine. TCRdb re-called the RT-PCR reads through MiXCR, storing one row per CDR3 protein. The data hold hundreds of thousands of distinct CDR3 sequences, with over 9.5% observed a single time. The CDR3 length is 15 residues. The germline V gene encodes CDR1 SGHTA and CDR2 FQGNSA. Deletions cut 5 bases from V and 1 base from J, with 14 bases between. The sequenced sample was PBMCs from blood, obtained on the day of vaccination. The clonotype originates from a man between 45 and 60 years old who received an inactivated influenza vaccine. This chain joins TRBV7-2 and TRBJ1-1; D is ambiguous. The CDR3 here is CASSPPGIRNTEAFF. The DNA of the CDR3 is TGTGCCAGCAGCCCCCCGGGCATAAGGAACACTGAAGCTTTCTTT.